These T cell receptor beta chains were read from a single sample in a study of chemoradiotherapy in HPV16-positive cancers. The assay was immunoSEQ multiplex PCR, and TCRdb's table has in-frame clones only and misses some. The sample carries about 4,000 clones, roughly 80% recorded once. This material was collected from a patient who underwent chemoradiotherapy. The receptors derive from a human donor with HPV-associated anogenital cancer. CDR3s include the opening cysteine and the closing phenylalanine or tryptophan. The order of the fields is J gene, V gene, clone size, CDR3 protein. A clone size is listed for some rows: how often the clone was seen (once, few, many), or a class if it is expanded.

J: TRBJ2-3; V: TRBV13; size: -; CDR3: CASSSVWTGGPEALLQPLTDTQYF
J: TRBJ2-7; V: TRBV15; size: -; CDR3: CATSRDTGRGLEQYF
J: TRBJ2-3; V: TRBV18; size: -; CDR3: CASSKEQQGGTDTQYF
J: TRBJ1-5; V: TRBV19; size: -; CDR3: CASSIVGNQPQHF
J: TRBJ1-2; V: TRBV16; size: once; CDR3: CASSLEAYYGYTF
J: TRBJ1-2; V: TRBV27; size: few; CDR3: CASSLSAGVGYGYTF
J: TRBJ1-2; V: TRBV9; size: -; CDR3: CASSVESDAYGYTF
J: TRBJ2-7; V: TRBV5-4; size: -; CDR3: CASSLRGDYEQYF
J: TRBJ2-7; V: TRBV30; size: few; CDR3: CAWSGLGSYEQYF
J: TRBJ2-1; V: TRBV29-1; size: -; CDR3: CSVPEGFDEQFF
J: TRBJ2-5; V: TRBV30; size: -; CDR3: CAWRLAGEETQYF
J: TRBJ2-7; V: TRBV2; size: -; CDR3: CASSLRDIYEQYF
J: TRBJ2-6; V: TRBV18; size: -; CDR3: CASSPIGGAGANVLTF
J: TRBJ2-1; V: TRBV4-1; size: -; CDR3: CASSQVPTSGGRPSYNEQFF
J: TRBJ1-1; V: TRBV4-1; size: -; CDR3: CATGVTYNTEAFF
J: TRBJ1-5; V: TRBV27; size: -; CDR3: CASSLVGGGQPQHF
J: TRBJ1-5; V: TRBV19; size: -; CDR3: CAASRVPGQKFSPNQPQHF
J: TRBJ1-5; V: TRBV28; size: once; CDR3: CASSFQGALYFQPQHF
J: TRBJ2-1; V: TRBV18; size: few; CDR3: CASSPLTGQREQFF
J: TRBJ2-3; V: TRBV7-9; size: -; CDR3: CASSPRTSGVSDTQYF
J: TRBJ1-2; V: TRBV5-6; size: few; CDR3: CASSLRWGGYTF
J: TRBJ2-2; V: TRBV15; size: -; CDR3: CATSRVIPGDNGELFF
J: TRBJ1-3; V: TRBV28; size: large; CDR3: CASRQGSSGNTIYF
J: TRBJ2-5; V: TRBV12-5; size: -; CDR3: CASGLDRLAGSSIQTQYF
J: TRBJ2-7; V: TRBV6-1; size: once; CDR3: CASSEEGEGYFYEQYF